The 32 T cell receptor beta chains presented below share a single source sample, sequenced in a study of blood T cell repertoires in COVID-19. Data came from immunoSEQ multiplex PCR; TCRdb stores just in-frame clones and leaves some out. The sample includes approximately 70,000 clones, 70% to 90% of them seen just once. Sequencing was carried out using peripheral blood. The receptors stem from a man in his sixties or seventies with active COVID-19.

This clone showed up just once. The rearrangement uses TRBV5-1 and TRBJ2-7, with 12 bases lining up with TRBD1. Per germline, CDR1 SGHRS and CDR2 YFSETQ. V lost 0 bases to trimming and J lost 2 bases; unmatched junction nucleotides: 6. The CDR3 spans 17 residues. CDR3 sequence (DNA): TGCGCCAGCAGCTTGGGAGGGACAGGGGGCCCGACCTACGAGCAGTACTTC. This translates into CASSLGGTGGPTYEQYF.

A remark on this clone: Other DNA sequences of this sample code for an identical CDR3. CDR3 protein: CASSEGTGSNSPLHF. The CDR3 region has the DNA TGTGCCAGCAGCGAAGGGACAGGGTCCAATTCACCCCTCCACTTT. This chain joins TRBV9 and TRBJ1-6, with TRBD1 identical over 9 bases. The CDR3 loop spans 15 amino acids. The V segment lost 3 bases and the J segment 7 bases; nucleotides outside the gene matches: 5. Germline loops: CDR1 SGDLS, CDR2 YYNGEE.

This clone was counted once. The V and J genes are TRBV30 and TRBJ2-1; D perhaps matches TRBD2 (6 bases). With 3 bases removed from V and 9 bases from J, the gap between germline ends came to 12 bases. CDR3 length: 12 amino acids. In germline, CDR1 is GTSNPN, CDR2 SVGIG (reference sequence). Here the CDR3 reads CAWRGGAGEQFF. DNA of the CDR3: TGTGCCTGGAGGGGGGGTGCTGGTGAGCAGTTCTTC.

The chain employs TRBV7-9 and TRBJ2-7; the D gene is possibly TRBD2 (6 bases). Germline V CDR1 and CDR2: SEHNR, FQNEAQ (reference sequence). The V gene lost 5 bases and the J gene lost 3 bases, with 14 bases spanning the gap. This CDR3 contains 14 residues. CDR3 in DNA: TGTGCCAGCAGCCCAAGACTAGTACACTACGAGCAGTACTTC. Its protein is CASSPRLVHYEQYF.

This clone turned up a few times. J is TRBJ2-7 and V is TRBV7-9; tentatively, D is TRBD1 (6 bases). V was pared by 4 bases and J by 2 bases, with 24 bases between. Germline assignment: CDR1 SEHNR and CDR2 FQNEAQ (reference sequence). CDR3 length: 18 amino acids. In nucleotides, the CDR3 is TGTGCCAGCAGCTCCACGACAACCGGGACACAGTGGACCTACGAGCAGTACTTC. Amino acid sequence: CASSSTTTGTQWTYEQYF. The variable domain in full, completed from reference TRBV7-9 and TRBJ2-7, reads DTGVSQNPRHKITKRGQNVTFRCDPISEHNRLYWYRQTLGQGPEFLTYFQNEAQLEKSRLLSDRFSAERPKGSFSTLEIQRTEQGDSAMYLCASSSTTTGTQWTYEQYFGPGTRLTVT.

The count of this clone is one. CDR3 in amino acids: CASSMAGNYNEQFF. The CDR3 DNA follows: TGTGCCAGTAGTATGGCGGGGAACTACAATGAGCAGTTCTTC. This chain connects TRBV19 to TRBJ2-1; perhaps TRBD2 as D (6 bases). CDR1 LNHDA and CDR2 SQIVND come from the germline V gene (reference sequence). V dropped 3 bases and J dropped 3 bases, with 9 bases sitting between them. There are 14 residues in the CDR3. Together with reference TRBV19 and TRBJ2-1, the CDR3 gives the full variable domain: DGGITQSPKYLFRKEGQNVTLSCEQNLNHDAMYWYRQDPGQGLRLIYYSQIVNDFQKGDIAEGYSVSREKKESFPLTVTSAQKNPTAFYLCASSMAGNYNEQFFGPGTRLTVL.

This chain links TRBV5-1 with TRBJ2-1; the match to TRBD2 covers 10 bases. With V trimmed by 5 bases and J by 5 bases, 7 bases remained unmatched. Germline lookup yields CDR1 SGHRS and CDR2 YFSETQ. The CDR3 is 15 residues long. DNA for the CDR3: TGCGCCAGCAGTAGACTAGCGGGTCCCCACAATGAGCAGTTCTTC. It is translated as CASSRLAGPHNEQFF.

As DNA, the CDR3 is TGTGCCAGCAGCCCGGGATCACGGGAGACCCAGTACTTC. Translated: CASSPGSRETQYF. The rearrangement links TRBV5-6 to TRBJ2-5, with D possibly matching TRBD2 (5 bases). The germline gives CDR1 SGHDT, CDR2 YYEEEE. The CDR3 consists of 13 residues. The V end was cut by 4 bases, the J end by 5 bases, with 12 bases between.

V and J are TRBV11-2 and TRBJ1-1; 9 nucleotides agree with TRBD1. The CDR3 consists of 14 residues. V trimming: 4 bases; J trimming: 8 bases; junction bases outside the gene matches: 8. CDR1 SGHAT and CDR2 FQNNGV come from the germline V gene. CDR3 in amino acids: CASSSGRQGVEAFF. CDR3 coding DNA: TGTGCCAGCAGCTCGGGGCGACAGGGGGTAGAAGCTTTCTTT.

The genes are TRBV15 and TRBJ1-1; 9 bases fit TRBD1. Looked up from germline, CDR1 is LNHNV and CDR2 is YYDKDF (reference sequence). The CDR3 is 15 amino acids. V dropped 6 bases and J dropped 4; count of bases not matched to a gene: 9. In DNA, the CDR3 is TGTGCCACCAGACCCGGGACAGGGATGGCCACTGAAGCTTTCTTT. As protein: CATRPGTGMATEAFF.

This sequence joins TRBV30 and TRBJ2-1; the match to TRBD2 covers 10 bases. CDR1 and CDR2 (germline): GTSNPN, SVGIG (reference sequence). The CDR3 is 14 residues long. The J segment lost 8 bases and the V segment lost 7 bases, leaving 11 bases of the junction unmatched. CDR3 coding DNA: TGTGCCTCCGAGGGGGGACTAGCGTCGGATGAGCAGTTCTTC. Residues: CASEGGLASDEQFF.

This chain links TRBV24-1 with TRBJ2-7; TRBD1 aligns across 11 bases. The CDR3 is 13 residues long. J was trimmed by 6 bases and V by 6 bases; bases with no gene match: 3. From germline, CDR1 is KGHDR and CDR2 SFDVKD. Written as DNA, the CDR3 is TGTGCCACCAGTTCGGGACAGGGGGGCGAGCAGTACTTC. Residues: CATSSGQGGEQYF.

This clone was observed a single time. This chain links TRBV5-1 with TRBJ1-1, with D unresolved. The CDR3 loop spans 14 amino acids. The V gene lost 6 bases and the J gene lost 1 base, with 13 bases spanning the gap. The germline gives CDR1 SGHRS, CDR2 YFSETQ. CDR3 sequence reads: CASTDRVQNTEAFF. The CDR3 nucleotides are TGCGCCAGCACCGATCGGGTACAGAACACTGAAGCTTTCTTT.

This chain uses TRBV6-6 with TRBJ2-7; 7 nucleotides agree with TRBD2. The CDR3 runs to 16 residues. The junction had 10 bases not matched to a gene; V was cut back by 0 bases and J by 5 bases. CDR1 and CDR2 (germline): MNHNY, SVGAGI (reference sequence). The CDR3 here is CASSYSSGQGGDEQYF. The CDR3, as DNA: TGTGCCAGCAGTTACTCGAGTGGCCAGGGAGGGGACGAGCAGTACTTC.

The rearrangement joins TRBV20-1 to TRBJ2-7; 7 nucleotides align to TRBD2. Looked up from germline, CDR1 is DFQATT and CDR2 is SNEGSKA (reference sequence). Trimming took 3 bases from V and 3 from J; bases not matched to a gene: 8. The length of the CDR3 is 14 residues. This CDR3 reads CSASSPSGIYEQYF. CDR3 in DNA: TGCAGTGCTAGTTCCCCTAGCGGAATCTACGAGCAGTACTTC.

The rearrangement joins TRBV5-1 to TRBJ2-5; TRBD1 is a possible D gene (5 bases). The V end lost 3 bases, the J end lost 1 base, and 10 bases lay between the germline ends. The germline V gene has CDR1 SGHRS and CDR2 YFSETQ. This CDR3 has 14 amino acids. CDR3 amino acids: CASSWQGPQETQYF. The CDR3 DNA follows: TGCGCCAGCAGCTGGCAGGGCCCCCAAGAGACCCAGTACTTC.

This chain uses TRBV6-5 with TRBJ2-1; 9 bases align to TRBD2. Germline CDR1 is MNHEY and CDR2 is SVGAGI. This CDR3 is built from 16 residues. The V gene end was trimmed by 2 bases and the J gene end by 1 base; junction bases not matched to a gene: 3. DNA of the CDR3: TGTGCCAGCAGTTACCTCAGCGGGAGGTCCTACAATGAGCAGTTCTTC. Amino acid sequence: CASSYLSGRSYNEQFF.

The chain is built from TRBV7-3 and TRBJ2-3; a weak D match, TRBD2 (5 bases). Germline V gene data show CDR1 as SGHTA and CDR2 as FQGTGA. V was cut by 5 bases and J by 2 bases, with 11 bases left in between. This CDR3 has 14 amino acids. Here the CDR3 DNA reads TGTGCCAGCAGCCCCGGGATGGCCACAGATACGCAGTATTTT. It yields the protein CASSPGMATDTQYF.

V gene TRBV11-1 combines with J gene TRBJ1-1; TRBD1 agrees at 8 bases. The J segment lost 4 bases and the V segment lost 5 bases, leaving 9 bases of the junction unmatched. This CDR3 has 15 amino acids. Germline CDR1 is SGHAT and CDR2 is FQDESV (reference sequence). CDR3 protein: CASSARTGYGTEAFF. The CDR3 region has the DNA TGTGCCAGCAGCGCACGGACAGGGTACGGCACTGAAGCTTTCTTT.

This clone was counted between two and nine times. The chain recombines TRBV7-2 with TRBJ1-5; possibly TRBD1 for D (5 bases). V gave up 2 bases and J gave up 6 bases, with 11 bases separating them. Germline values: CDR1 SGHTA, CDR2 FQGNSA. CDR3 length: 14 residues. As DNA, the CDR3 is TGTGCCAGCAGCTTACGGCAGGGTGTTCAGCCCCAGCATTTT. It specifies CASSLRQGVQPQHF.

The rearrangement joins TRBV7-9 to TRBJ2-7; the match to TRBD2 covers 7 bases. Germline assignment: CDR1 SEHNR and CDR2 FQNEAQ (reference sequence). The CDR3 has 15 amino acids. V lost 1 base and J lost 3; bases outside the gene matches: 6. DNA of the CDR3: TGTGCCAGCAGCTTAGTGGGGCTAGCGGACTACGAGCAGTACTTC. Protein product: CASSLVGLADYEQYF.

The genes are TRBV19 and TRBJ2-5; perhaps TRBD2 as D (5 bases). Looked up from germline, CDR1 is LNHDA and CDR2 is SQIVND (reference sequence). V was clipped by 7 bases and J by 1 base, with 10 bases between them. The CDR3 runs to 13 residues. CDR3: CASTPSSQETQYF. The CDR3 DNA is TGTGCCAGTACCCCTAGCAGCCAAGAGACCCAGTACTTC.

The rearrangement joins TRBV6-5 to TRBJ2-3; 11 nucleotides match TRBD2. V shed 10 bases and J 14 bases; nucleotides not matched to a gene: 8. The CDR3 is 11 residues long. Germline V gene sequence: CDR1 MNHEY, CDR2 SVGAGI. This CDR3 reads CATLSGRGPYF. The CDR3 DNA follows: TGTGCCACCCTTAGCGGGAGGGGTCCGTATTTT.

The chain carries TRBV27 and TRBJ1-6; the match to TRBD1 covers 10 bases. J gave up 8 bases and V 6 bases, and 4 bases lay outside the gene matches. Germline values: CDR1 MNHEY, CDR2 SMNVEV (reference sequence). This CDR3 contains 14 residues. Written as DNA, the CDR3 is TGTGCCAGCAGCGGGACAGGGGATCATTCACCCCTCCACTTT. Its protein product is CASSGTGDHSPLHF.

CDR3 DNA sequence: TGTGCCACCCGACAGGGGCAGGGCAATGAGCAGTTCTTC. Encoded protein: CATRQGQGNEQFF. This chain connects TRBV10-3 to TRBJ2-1, with TRBD1 matching over 8 bases. Per germline, CDR1 ENHRY and CDR2 SYGVKD. Trimming at V came to 10 bases and at J to 6 bases, leaving 8 bases not matched to a gene. This CDR3 region has 13 residues.

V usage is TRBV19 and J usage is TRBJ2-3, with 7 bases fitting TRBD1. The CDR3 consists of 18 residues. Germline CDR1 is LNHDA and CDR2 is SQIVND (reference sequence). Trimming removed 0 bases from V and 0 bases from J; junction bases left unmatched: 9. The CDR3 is CASSIDLPGTASTDTQYF. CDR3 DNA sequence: TGTGCCAGTAGTATAGATCTACCCGGGACAGCTAGCACAGATACGCAGTATTTT. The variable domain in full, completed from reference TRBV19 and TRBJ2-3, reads DGGITQSPKYLFRKEGQNVTLSCEQNLNHDAMYWYRQDPGQGLRLIYYSQIVNDFQKGDIAEGYSVSREKKESFPLTVTSAQKNPTAFYLCASSIDLPGTASTDTQYFGPGTRLTVL.

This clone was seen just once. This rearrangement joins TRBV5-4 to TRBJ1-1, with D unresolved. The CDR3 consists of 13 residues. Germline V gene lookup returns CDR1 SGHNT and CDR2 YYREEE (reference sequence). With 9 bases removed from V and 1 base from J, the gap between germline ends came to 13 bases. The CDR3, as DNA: TGTGCCACCCCCTCCCTGGCGAACACTGAAGCTTTCTTT. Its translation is CATPSLANTEAFF.

The CDR3 is CASSPDRRSYNEQFF. The CDR3 DNA reads as TGTGCCAGCAGTCCCGACAGGCGGTCCTACAATGAGCAGTTCTTC. This sequence joins TRBV2 and TRBJ2-1; D possibly corresponds to TRBD1 (6 bases). From germline, CDR1 is SNHLY and CDR2 FYNNEI. V dropped 5 bases and J dropped 1 base, with 12 bases sitting between them. The CDR3 has 15 residues.

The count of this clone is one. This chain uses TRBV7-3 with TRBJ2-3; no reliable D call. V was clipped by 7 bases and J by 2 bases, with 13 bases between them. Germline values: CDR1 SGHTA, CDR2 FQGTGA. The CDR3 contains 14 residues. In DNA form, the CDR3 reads TGTGCCAGCACTTCGGGTTCAAACACAGATACGCAGTATTTT. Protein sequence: CASTSGSNTDTQYF.

The CDR3 coding sequence is TGCGCCAGCAGCCAAACCTTTGGGCCCCAAGAGACCCAGTACTTC. As protein: CASSQTFGPQETQYF. The chain employs TRBV4-3 and TRBJ2-5; no definite D call. Germline V gives CDR1 LGHNA, CDR2 YSLEER. With 2 bases removed from V and 1 base from J, the gap between germline ends came to 11 bases. The CDR3 consists of 15 residues.

In DNA, the CDR3 is TGTGCCAGCAGTTACGGGGGGGACCGAGGTGAAAAACTGTTTTTT. This translates into CASSYGGDRGEKLFF. V and J are TRBV6-6 and TRBJ1-4, with D possibly matching TRBD1 (5 bases). There are 15 residues in the CDR3. Trimming pared 2 bases from V and 7 bases from J, leaving 14 bases between. Germline V gene data show CDR1 as MNHNY and CDR2 as SVGAGI (reference sequence).

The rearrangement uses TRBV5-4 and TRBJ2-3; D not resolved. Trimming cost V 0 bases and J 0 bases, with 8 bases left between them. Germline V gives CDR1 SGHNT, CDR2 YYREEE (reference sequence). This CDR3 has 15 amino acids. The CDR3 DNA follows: TGTGCCAGCAGCTTGGGAGGCACTAGCACAGATACGCAGTATTTT. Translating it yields CASSLGGTSTDTQYF.